The present T cell receptor (beta chain) was sequenced within a study of technical replicates of blood from several donors. Profiled with immunoSEQ multiplex PCR; TCRdb holds only in-frame clones, not every one. The sample shows 14,000 or so clones, around 80% of them seen only once. CDR3 length: 14 amino acids. Deletions cut 6 bases from V and 6 bases from J, with 15 bases between. The germline V gene encodes CDR1 LNHDA and CDR2 SQIVND (reference sequence). The receptor was derived from a human donor in good health. V and J are TRBV19 and TRBJ2-1; possibly TRBD2 for D (5 bases). The specimen was PBMCs. Here the CDR3 reads CASRIPGSFNEQFF. The CDR3 DNA reads as TGTGCCAGTAGGATCCCGGGGAGTTTCAATGAGCAGTTCTTC.